This passage covers 5 T cell receptor beta chains from one sample sequenced in a study of OX40 agonist ivuxolimab in advanced cancers. The protocol was immunoSEQ multiplex PCR, while the TCRdb copy is restricted to in-frame clones and leaves out a portion. The sample holds 90,000 to 100,000 clones; 90% are singletons and the top ten take under 0.2%. Sequenced here: CD4+ or CD8+ T cells sorted from blood, sampled in a trial of the OX40 agonist ivuxolimab. These receptors came from an adult with an advanced solid tumor such as melanoma, head and neck, liver or kidney cancer.

A few counts support this clone. The chain carries TRBV19 and TRBJ2-7; no definite D call. V gave up 1 base and J gave up 0 bases, with 4 bases separating them. There are 13 residues in the CDR3. CDR1 is LNHDA and CDR2 is SQIVND in the germline V gene (reference sequence). The CDR3 coding sequence is TGTGCCAGTAGTATAGGACCCTCCTACGAGCAGTACTTC. Amino acids: CASSIGPSYEQYF.

This chain connects TRBV6-1 to TRBJ1-1; D is perhaps TRBD1 (5 bases). This CDR3 region has 15 residues. Trimming took off 7 bases at V and 1 base at J, with 16 bases between the two ends. CDR1 is MNHNS and CDR2 is SASEGT in the germline V gene. The CDR3 coding sequence is TGTGCCAGCACCGAGAGGGGAATGGGGAACACTGAAGCTTTCTTT. This encodes CASTERGMGNTEAFF.

The chain carries TRBV12-5 and TRBJ2-1; D gene uncertain. Germline CDR1 is LGHNT and CDR2 is FRNRAP. The CDR3 extends over 13 amino acids. Trimming stripped 3 bases from V and 3 bases from J, with 6 bases between. In DNA, the CDR3 is TGTGCTAGTGGTTTCTCTAACTACAATGAGCAGTTCTTC. It translates to CASGFSNYNEQFF.

The chain uses TRBV30 and TRBJ2-1; the D gene is possibly TRBD1 (6 bases). This CDR3 is 11 amino acids long. CDR1 and CDR2 (germline): GTSNPN, SVGIG (reference sequence). The V gene lost 2 bases and the J gene lost 15 bases, with 14 bases spanning the gap. CDR3 DNA sequence: TGTGCCTGGAGTAGGGACCCAGGGGTGTTCTTC. This gives the protein CAWSRDPGVFF.

The chain combines TRBV25-1 with TRBJ2-7; D might be TRBD2 (6 bases). Trimming removed 4 bases from V and 3 bases from J, with 10 bases in between. This CDR3 has 13 residues. The germline V gene encodes CDR1 MGHDK and CDR2 SYGVNS. CDR3 loop: CASSGSGVYEQYF. CDR3 bases: TGTGCCAGCAGTGGATCGGGGGTCTACGAGCAGTACTTC.